A single sample is the source of the 18 T cell receptor beta chains below, sequenced in a study of T cells after yellow fever vaccination. TCRdb independently ran MiXCR on the 5' RACE reads; one entry per CDR3 protein. The profile shows fewer than 650,000 distinct CDR3 sequences, roughly a fifth of them singletons. Sequencing used PBMCs, obtained less than 25 days after the first yellow fever vaccination. The receptors stem from a man between 18 and 29 years old who received the YFV17D yellow fever vaccine.

The chain uses TRBV3-1 and TRBJ2-7, with D possibly called TRBD1 or TRBD2 (5 bases each). The germline V and J ends were trimmed by 2 bases and 3 bases, with 14 bases remaining between them. The CDR3 loop spans 15 amino acids. The V gene's germline CDR1 is LGHDT and CDR2 YNNKEL (reference sequence). The CDR3 sequence: CASSQPGPPIYEQYF. The CDR3 nucleotides read TGTGCCAGCAGCCAACCGGGACCACCTATCTACGAGCAGTACTTC.

This clonotype appeared a few times. V gene TRBV5-1 combines with J gene TRBJ1-6; D gene uncertain. The CDR3 contains 14 residues. V dropped 0 bases and J dropped 13 bases, with 14 bases sitting between them. Germline V gene lookup returns CDR1 SGHRS and CDR2 YFSETQ. The CDR3 DNA is TGCGCCAGCAGCTTGGGCGGCTCGCCGGACCCCCTCCACTTT. It translates to CASSLGGSPDPLHF.

The rearrangement joins TRBV7-9 to TRBJ2-7, with a possible D match to TRBD1 (6 bases). The CDR3 runs to 15 residues. Germline V gene sequence: CDR1 SEHNR, CDR2 FQNEAQ (reference sequence). Trimming shortened V by 5 bases and J by 0 bases, and 14 bases separated the two germline ends. The CDR3 region is CASSPRTAYSYEQYF. The CDR3 DNA reads TGTGCCAGCAGCCCCAGGACAGCGTACTCCTACGAGCAGTACTTC.

In this sample, this clonotype turned up a few times. The chain links TRBV20-1 to TRBJ2-7; 10 positions agree with TRBD1. This CDR3 comprises 15 residues. The germline V gene encodes CDR1 DFQATT and CDR2 SNEGSKA (reference sequence). V lost 3 bases to trimming and J lost 2 bases; unmatched junction nucleotides: 7. The CDR3 DNA reads TGCAGTGCTAGGCCCCGGGACAGGGGCCCCTACGAGCAGTACTTC. Its translation is CSARPRDRGPYEQYF.

In its sample, this clonotype was seen a few times. The gene calls are TRBV7-2 and TRBJ2-5; TRBD1 might be the D (5 bases). This CDR3 has 14 amino acids. V gave up 3 bases and J gave up 4 bases, with 12 bases separating them. Germline V gene lookup returns CDR1 SGHTA and CDR2 FQGNSA. The CDR3 region is CASSLTNRGETQYF. The CDR3 DNA reads TGTGCCAGCAGCTTGACAAATAGGGGAGAGACCCAGTACTTC.

V and J are TRBV25-1 and TRBJ1-2, with D unclear. The CDR3 is made up of 12 amino acids. V was pared by 1 base and J by 4 bases, with 4 bases between. Germline CDR1 and CDR2: MGHDK and SYGVNS. The CDR3 loop reads CASSEWSYGYTF. CDR3 sequence (DNA): TGTGCCAGCAGTGAATGGAGCTATGGCTACACCTTC.

In its sample, this clonotype was seen a few times. The V call is TRBV7-9, the J call TRBJ1-4, with D hard to call. V lost 6 bases, J lost 6 bases, and 11 bases lay in between. CDR1 SEHNR and CDR2 FQNEAQ come from the germline V gene (reference sequence). This CDR3 is 13 amino acids long. Written as DNA, the CDR3 is TGTGCCAGCAGGCCGGGGTCGGATGAAAAACTGTTTTTT. It is translated as CASRPGSDEKLFF.

This clonotype has just one count. The DNA for the CDR3 is TGTGCCAGCAGCTTCAAACCCACAGATACGCAGTATTTT. It specifies CASSFKPTDTQYF. The gene calls are TRBV7-9 and TRBJ2-3; D not resolved. V lost 3 bases, J lost 2 bases, and 6 bases lay in between. Per the germline V gene, CDR1 is SEHNR and CDR2 is FQNEAQ (reference sequence). This CDR3 has 13 amino acids.

This sequence joins TRBV7-9 and TRBJ1-1; 9 positions agree with TRBD1. V shed 8 bases, J shed 5 bases, and the junction held 6 bases outside the gene matches. The V gene's germline CDR1 is SEHNR and CDR2 FQNEAQ (reference sequence). The CDR3 loop spans 13 amino acids. CDR3 in amino acids: CASVTGGSTEAFF. The CDR3 DNA reads TGTGCCAGCGTAACAGGGGGCAGTACTGAAGCTTTCTTT.

The V call is TRBV20-1, the J call TRBJ1-2; D gene unclear. This CDR3 spans 11 amino acids. The V end lost 2 bases, the J end lost 3 bases, and 4 bases lay between the germline ends. Germline V gene lookup returns CDR1 DFQATT and CDR2 SNEGSKA (reference sequence). In nucleotides, the CDR3 is TGCAGTGCTAGACAGGACTATGGCTACACCTTC. This gives the protein CSARQDYGYTF.

CDR3 sequence: CASSVGLAGGPRTGELFF. The CDR3 DNA is TGTGCCAGCAGCGTAGGACTAGCGGGGGGGCCGCGGACCGGGGAGCTGTTTTTT. The chain uses TRBV9 and TRBJ2-2, with 14 bases that match TRBD2. CDR1 and CDR2 (germline): SGDLS, YYNGEE. CDR3 size: 18 residues. Trimming removed 0 bases from V and 5 bases from J; junction bases left unmatched: 6. Supplemented by reference TRBV9 and TRBJ2-2, the full variable domain reads DSGVTQTPKHLITATGQRVTLRCSPRSGDLSVYWYQQSLDQGLQFLIQYYNGEERAKGNILERFSAQQFPDLHSELNLSSLELGDSALYFCASSVGLAGGPRTGELFFGEGSRLTVL.

The rearrangement uses TRBV4-2 and TRBJ1-4, with D unresolved. The germline V and J ends were trimmed by 4 bases and 4 bases, with 16 bases remaining between them. The CDR3 sequence is 16 residues long. Germline V gene data show CDR1 as LGHNA and CDR2 as YNFKEQ. The CDR3 here is CASSPGQPDHNEKLFF. CDR3 nucleotides: TGTGCCAGCAGCCCGGGTCAGCCGGATCATAATGAAAAACTGTTTTTT.

The rearrangement links TRBV12-3 or TRBV12-4 to TRBJ2-2, with 7 bases lining up with TRBD1. There are 16 residues in the CDR3. The V segment lost 5 bases and the J segment 4 bases; nucleotides outside the gene matches: 10. CDR3 in amino acids: CASSPGGTVPTGELFF. The DNA of the CDR3 is TGTGCCAGCAGTCCCGGTGGGACAGTCCCCACCGGGGAGCTGTTTTTT.

CDR3 bases: TGTGCCAGCAGCTTTGGGAGGGGACGGGATACGCAGTATTTT. Its translation is CASSFGRGRDTQYF. The V gene is TRBV7-9, the J gene TRBJ2-3; 7 positions agree with TRBD2. The CDR3 consists of 14 residues. V lost 3 bases to trimming and J lost 6 bases; unmatched junction nucleotides: 6. The germline gives CDR1 SEHNR, CDR2 FQNEAQ (reference sequence). Drawing the rest from reference TRBV7-9 and TRBJ2-3, the complete variable domain is DTGVSQNPRHKITKRGQNVTFRCDPISEHNRLYWYRQTLGQGPEFLTYFQNEAQLEKSRLLSDRFSAERPKGSFSTLEIQRTEQGDSAMYLCASSFGRGRDTQYFGPGTRLTVL.

The chain joins TRBV4-3 to TRBJ2-2; D gene uncertain. Germline assignment: CDR1 LGHNA and CDR2 YSLEER. V was trimmed by 2 bases and J by 8 bases, leaving 6 bases between them. The length of the CDR3 is 12 residues. CDR3 region: CASSQHRGELFF. DNA for the CDR3: TGCGCCAGCAGCCAACACAGAGGGGAGCTGTTTTTT.

The gene calls are TRBV4-3 and TRBJ1-2, with TRBD1 identical over 7 bases. V shed 4 bases, J shed 0 bases, and the junction held 5 bases outside the gene matches. The CDR3 has 15 residues. CDR1 is LGHNA and CDR2 is YSLEER in the germline V gene. CDR3 sequence: CASSLGTVTNYGYTF. DNA of the CDR3: TGCGCCAGCAGCCTTGGGACAGTGACTAACTATGGCTACACCTTC.

Ten or more counts support this clonotype. Here the CDR3 reads CSAPTADETQYF. As DNA, the CDR3 is TGCAGTGCTCCGACCGCTGACGAGACCCAGTACTTC. V and J are TRBV20-1 and TRBJ2-5; D remains unclear. V was pared by 5 bases and J by 5 bases, with 12 bases between. This CDR3 spans 12 amino acids. Per germline, CDR1 DFQATT and CDR2 SNEGSKA (reference sequence).

V is TRBV5-6 and J is TRBJ2-7; D uncertain. Trimming removed 1 base from V and 0 bases from J, with 5 bases in between. Germline V gene data show CDR1 as SGHDT and CDR2 as YYEEEE. The CDR3 consists of 13 residues. The CDR3 coding sequence is TGTGCCAGCAGCTTGAAAAACTCCTACGAGCAGTACTTC. Its protein is CASSLKNSYEQYF. The entire variable domain, with the rest obtained from reference TRBV5-6 and TRBJ2-7, is as follows: DAGVTQSPTHLIKTRGQQVTLRCSPKSGHDTVSWYQQALGQGPQFIFQYYEEEERQRGNFPDRFSGHQFPNYSSELNVNALLLGDSALYLCASSLKNSYEQYFGPGTRLTVT.